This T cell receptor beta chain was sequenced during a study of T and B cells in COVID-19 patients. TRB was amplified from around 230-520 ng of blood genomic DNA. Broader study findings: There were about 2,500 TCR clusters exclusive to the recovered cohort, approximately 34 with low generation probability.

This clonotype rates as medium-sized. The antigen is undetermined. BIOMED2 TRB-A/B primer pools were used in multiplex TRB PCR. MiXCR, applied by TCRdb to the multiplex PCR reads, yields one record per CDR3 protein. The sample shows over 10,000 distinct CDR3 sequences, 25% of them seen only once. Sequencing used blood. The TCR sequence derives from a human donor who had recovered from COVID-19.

CDR3 in DNA: TGTGCCAGTACCCCGGTACAGGGATATGGCTACACCTTC. This sequence encodes CASTPVQGYGYTF. The chain carries TRBV19 and TRBJ1-2, with D possibly matching TRBD1 (6 bases). The germline V gene encodes CDR1 LNHDA and CDR2 SQIVND (reference sequence). Trimming shortened V by 7 bases and J by 5 bases, and 14 bases separated the two germline ends. The CDR3 has 13 residues.